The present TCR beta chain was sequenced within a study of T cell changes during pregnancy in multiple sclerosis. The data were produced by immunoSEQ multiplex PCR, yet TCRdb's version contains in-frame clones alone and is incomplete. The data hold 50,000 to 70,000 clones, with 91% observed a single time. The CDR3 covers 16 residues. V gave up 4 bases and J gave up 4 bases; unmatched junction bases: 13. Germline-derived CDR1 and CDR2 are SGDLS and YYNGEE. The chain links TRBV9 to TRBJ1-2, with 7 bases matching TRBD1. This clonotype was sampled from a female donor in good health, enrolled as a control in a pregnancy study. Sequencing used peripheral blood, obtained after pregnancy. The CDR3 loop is CASSPRQGSTGYGYTF. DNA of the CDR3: TGTGCCAGCAGCCCCCGACAGGGCTCCACTGGCTATGGCTACACCTTC.